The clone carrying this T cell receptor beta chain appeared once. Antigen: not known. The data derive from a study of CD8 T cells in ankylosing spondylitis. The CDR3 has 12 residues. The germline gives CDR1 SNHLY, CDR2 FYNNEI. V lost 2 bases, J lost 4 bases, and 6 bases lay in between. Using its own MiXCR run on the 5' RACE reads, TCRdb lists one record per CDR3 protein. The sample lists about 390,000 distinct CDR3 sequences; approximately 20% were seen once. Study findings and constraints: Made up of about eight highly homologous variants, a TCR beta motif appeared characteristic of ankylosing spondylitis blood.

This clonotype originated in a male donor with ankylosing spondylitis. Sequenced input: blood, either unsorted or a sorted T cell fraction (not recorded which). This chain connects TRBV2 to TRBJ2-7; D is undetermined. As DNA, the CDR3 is TGTGCCAGCAGTGAATGGCAGTACGAGCAGTACTTC. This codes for CASSEWQYEQYF.